Listed below are T cell receptor beta chains from one sample, sequenced in a study of T cell responses to AZD1222 COVID-19 vaccine. The repertoire was sequenced with immunoSEQ multiplex PCR; TCRdb's copy has only in-frame clones and lacks some. This table holds tens of thousands of clones, about 92% found once. The sample consisted of peripheral blood, taken 28 days after the second AZD1222 dose. These receptors were obtained from an adult who received the AZD1222 COVID-19 vaccine. Each CDR3 is given with its conserved first and last residue. The D gene is left open where the match is weak. Rows may omit the clone size; those that give it use once, few, many or a size class.

V	D	J	size	CDR3	DNA
TRBV5-4	.	TRBJ2-3	.	CASSLQRNSPDTQYF	TGTGCCAGCAGCTTGCAGAGGAATAGCCCAGATACGCAGTATTTT
TRBV6-5	TRBD1	TRBJ1-1	.	CASRGTGEPNTEAFF	TGTGCCAGCAGGGGGACAGGGGAACCGAACACTGAAGCTTTCTTT
TRBV7-2	.	TRBJ1-5	.	CASSLAIGSNQPQHF	TGTGCCAGCAGCTTAGCTATCGGTAGCAATCAGCCCCAGCATTTT
TRBV29-1	.	TRBJ2-7	.	CSVESDGEPYEQYF	TGCAGCGTTGAAAGCGACGGGGAGCCCTACGAGCAGTACTTC
TRBV10-2	.	TRBJ2-1	.	CASSESGEQFF	TGCGCCAGCAGTGAGTCGGGTGAGCAGTTCTTC
TRBV12-3/TRBV12-4	.	TRBJ2-1	few	CASRRGNEQFF	TGTGCCAGCAGACGCGGCAATGAGCAGTTCTTC
TRBV7-9	.	TRBJ2-3	.	CASSLATSDTQYF	TGTGCCAGCAGCCTAGCTACTTCAGATACGCAGTATTTT
TRBV18	.	TRBJ1-3	.	CASSPQGDLGNTIYF	TGTGCCAGCTCACCGCAAGGGGACCTTGGAAACACCATATATTTT
TRBV7-9	.	TRBJ2-5	.	CASRFQKETQYF	TGTGCCAGCAGATTTCAGAAAGAGACCCAGTACTTC
TRBV12-3/TRBV12-4	.	TRBJ2-5	.	CASSFTPPKTQYF	TGTGCCAGCAGTTTCACGCCCCCGAAGACCCAGTACTTC
TRBV21-1	.	TRBJ2-5	.	CASSMRLAGKRERGWRETQYF	TGTGCCAGCAGCATGCGCTTGGCGGGGAAGCGGGAGAGGGGGTGGAGGGAGACCCAGTACTTC
TRBV11-2	.	TRBJ2-2	.	CASSSGAGELFF	TGTGCCAGCAGCTCGGGGGCCGGGGAGCTGTTTTTT
TRBV30	TRBD1	TRBJ2-5	.	CAWRRGDRAETQYF	TGTGCCTGGAGACGAGGGGACAGGGCAGAGACCCAGTACTTC
TRBV30	.	TRBJ2-7	.	CAWSRGVTYEQYF	TGTGCCTGGAGTCGCGGGGTAACCTACGAGCAGTACTTC
TRBV10-3	.	TRBJ2-3	.	CAISEGGGTDTQYF	TGTGCCATCAGTGAGGGGGGAGGCACAGATACGCAGTATTTT
TRBV5-6	TRBD1	TRBJ2-7	.	CASSFPGTVSYEQYF	TGTGCCAGCAGCTTTCCCGGGACAGTCTCGTACGAGCAGTACTTC
TRBV5-8	TRBD1	TRBJ1-4	.	CASSLYRGSTNEKLFF	TGTGCCAGCAGCTTGTACAGGGGGTCAACTAATGAAAAACTGTTTTTT
TRBV19	.	TRBJ1-2	.	CASSFNRDRLLYGYTF	TGTGCCAGTAGTTTCAACCGGGACCGACTTCTCTATGGCTACACCTTC
TRBV14	.	TRBJ2-3	.	CASREAGAPDTQYF	TGTGCCAGCCGGGAGGCAGGGGCCCCAGATACGCAGTATTTT
TRBV19	.	TRBJ1-4	.	CASSPTSNIATNEKLFF	TGTGCCAGTAGTCCCACCTCAAACATCGCAACTAATGAAAAACTGTTTTTT
TRBV7-9	.	TRBJ1-5	.	CASSSDEDSGEGQPQHF	TGTGCCAGCAGCTCGGACGAGGACAGCGGGGAGGGGCAGCCCCAGCATTTT
TRBV7-3	TRBD1	TRBJ2-1	.	CASSPTRPGTGDNEQFF	TGTGCCAGCAGCCCAACCCGCCCCGGGACAGGGGACAATGAGCAGTTCTTC
TRBV28	.	TRBJ1-5	.	CASSPLQGRHQPQHF	TGTGCCAGCAGTCCTCTACAGGGTCGACATCAGCCCCAGCATTTT
TRBV19	.	TRBJ1-1	.	CASSTPTLNTEAFF	TGTGCCAGTAGTACGCCCACGCTGAACACTGAAGCTTTCTTT
TRBV7-9	TRBD2	TRBJ2-2	.	CASSVTSGRASGELFF	TGTGCCAGCAGCGTTACTAGCGGGAGGGCGTCCGGGGAGCTGTTTTTT
TRBV7-2	TRBD2	TRBJ2-2	.	CASSLDGRGNTGELFF	TGTGCCAGCAGCTTAGATGGGAGGGGGAACACCGGGGAGCTGTTTTTT
TRBV29-1	.	TRBJ1-5	.	CSVANRDNQPQHF	TGCAGCGTTGCAAACAGGGACAATCAGCCCCAGCATTTT
TRBV27	TRBD1	TRBJ1-3	once	CASSFGRGDTIYF	TGTGCCAGCAGTTTTGGCAGGGGGGACACCATATATTTT
TRBV7-9	TRBD1	TRBJ2-7	.	CASSLSGTRQGRRGEQYF	TGTGCCAGCAGCTTATCCGGGACCCGACAGGGGCGCAGGGGCGAGCAGTACTTC
TRBV7-9	TRBD1	TRBJ2-7	.	CASSRQPGQGVHRGYEQYF	TGTGCCAGCAGCCGACAACCGGGACAGGGGGTTCATAGGGGCTACGAGCAGTACTTC
TRBV24-1	.	TRBJ2-3	.	CATSDLFADTQYF	TGTGCCACCAGTGATTTATTTGCAGATACGCAGTATTTT
TRBV6-5	.	TRBJ1-1	.	CASSTSAGSNEAFF	.
TRBV9	TRBD2	TRBJ2-1	.	CASSADRDRGLAGVHEQFF	TGTGCCAGCAGCGCGGACCGGGACAGGGGACTAGCGGGAGTTCACGAGCAGTTCTTC
TRBV28	.	TRBJ2-1	.	CASSLSTSTTHNEQFF	TGTGCCAGCAGTTTATCTACTAGCACGACCCACAATGAGCAGTTCTTC
TRBV19	TRBD1	TRBJ1-5	.	CASRPDRDQPQHF	TGTGCCAGTAGACCCGACAGGGATCAGCCCCAGCATTTT
TRBV4-2	.	TRBJ1-5	.	CASSQTGGRDQPQHF	TGTGCCAGCAGCCAGACGGGGGGTCGAGATCAGCCCCAGCATTTT
TRBV10-2	.	TRBJ2-7	.	CASSVGYEQYF	TGCGCCAGCAGTGTCGGTTACGAGCAGTACTTC
TRBV5-1	TRBD1	TRBJ2-5	.	CASSLRGQGVETQYF	TGCGCCAGCAGCCTGAGGGGACAGGGTGTGGAGACCCAGTACTTC
TRBV5-1	.	TRBJ2-5	.	CASSLAESEQETQYF	TGCGCCAGCAGCTTGGCCGAATCCGAACAAGAGACCCAGTACTTC
TRBV6-2/TRBV6-3	TRBD1	TRBJ1-5	.	CASSRPGQGVGGNQPQHF	TGTGCCAGCAGTAGACCGGGACAGGGAGTCGGGGGCAATCAGCCCCAGCATTTT
TRBV7-9	TRBD2	TRBJ2-1	.	CASRPFSPTKRELDNEQFF	TGTGCCAGCAGACCATTCAGCCCGACCAAGCGGGAGTTGGACAATGAGCAGTTCTTC
TRBV12-3/TRBV12-4	.	TRBJ1-5	.	CASSFSRNQPQHF	TGTGCCAGCAGTTTTAGCAGAAATCAGCCCCAGCATTTT
TRBV27	TRBD2	TRBJ2-1	.	CASSLLVGRAPNEQFF	TGTGCCAGCAGTTTATTGGTCGGGAGGGCCCCCAATGAGCAGTTCTTC
TRBV6-4	.	TRBJ2-6	.	CASSDSPGANVLTF	TGTGCCAGCAGTGACTCCCCGGGGGCCAACGTCCTGACTTTC
TRBV9	TRBD2	TRBJ2-3	.	CASSVVGGTDTQYF	TGTGCCAGCAGCGTAGTGGGAGGGACAGATACGCAGTATTTT
TRBV15	TRBD1	TRBJ1-2	.	CATSRTGGGYGYTF	TGTGCCACCAGCAGAACAGGGGGTGGCTATGGCTACACCTTC
TRBV7-2	.	TRBJ2-3	once	CASSLALPGVVDTQYF	TGTGCCAGCAGCTTAGCTCTCCCGGGAGTTGTAGATACGCAGTATTTT
TRBV5-1	.	TRBJ2-1	.	CASSSDTGQYEQFF	TGCGCCAGCAGCTCCGACACCGGACAGTATGAGCAGTTCTTC